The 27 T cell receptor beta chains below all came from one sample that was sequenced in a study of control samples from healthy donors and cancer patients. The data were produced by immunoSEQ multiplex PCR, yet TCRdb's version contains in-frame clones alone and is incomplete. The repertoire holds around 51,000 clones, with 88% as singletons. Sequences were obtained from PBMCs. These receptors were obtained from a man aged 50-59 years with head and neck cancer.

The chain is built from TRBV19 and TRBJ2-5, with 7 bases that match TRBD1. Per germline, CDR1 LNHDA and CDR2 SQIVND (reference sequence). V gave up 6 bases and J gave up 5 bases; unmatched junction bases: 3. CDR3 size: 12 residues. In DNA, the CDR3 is TGTGCCAGTAGCGCGGACAGGGAGACCCAGTACTTC. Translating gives CASSADRETQYF.

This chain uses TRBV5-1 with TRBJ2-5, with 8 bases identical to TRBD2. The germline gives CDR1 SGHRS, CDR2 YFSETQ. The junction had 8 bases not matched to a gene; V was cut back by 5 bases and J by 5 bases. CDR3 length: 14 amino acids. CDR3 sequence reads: CASRTIAGRETQYF. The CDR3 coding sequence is TGCGCCAGCAGGACTATAGCGGGACGGGAGACCCAGTACTTC.

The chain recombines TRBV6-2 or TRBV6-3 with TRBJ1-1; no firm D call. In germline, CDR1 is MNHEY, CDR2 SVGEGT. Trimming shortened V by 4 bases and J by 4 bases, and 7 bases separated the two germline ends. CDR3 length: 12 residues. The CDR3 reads CASSSLGTEAFF. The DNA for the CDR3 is TGTGCCAGCAGTTCGCTTGGCACTGAAGCTTTCTTT.

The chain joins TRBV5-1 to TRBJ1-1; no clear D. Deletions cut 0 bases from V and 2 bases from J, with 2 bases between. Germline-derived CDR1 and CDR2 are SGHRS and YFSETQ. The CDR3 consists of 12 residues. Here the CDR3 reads CASSLDNTEAFF. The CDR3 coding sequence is TGCGCCAGCAGCTTGGACAACACTGAAGCTTTCTTT. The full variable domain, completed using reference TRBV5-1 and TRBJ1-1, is KAGVTQTPRYLIKTRGQQVTLSCSPISGHRSVSWYQQTPGQGLQFLFEYFSETQRNKGNFPGRFSGRQFSNSRSEMNVSTLELGDSALYLCASSLDNTEAFFGQGTRLTVV.

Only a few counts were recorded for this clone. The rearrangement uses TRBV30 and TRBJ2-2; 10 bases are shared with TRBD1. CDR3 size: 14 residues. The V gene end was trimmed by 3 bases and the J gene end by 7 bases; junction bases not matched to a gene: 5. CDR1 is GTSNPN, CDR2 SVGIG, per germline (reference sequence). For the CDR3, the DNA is TGTGCCTGGAGAAGACAGGGGGCCGTCGGGGAGCTGTTTTTT. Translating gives CAWRRQGAVGELFF.

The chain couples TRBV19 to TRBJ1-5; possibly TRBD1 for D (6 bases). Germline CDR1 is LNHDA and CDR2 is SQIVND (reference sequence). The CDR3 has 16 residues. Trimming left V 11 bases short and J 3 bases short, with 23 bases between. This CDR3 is CAGSLGGPRDNQPQHF. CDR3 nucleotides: TGTGCCGGGAGCCTGGGGGGCCCCAGAGACAATCAGCCCCAGCATTTT.

CDR3 in DNA: TGTGCCACGCAATGGTCTAGCGGATACAATGAGCAGTTCTTC. The encoded protein is CATQWSSGYNEQFF. This chain connects TRBV10-3 to TRBJ2-1; 7 bases fit TRBD2. V shed 10 bases, J shed 4 bases, and the junction held 10 bases outside the gene matches. Germline loops: CDR1 ENHRY, CDR2 SYGVKD. There are 14 residues in the CDR3.

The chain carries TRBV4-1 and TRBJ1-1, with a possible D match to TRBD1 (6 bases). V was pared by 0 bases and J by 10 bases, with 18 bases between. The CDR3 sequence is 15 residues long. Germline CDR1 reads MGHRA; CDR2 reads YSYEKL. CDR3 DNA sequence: TGCGCCAGCAGCCAAGAGCTGGGGCCCCGAGGGGGAGCTTTCTTT. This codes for CASSQELGPRGGAFF.

CDR3 coding DNA: TGTGCCAGCAGTGGAAGAGCGGGGGGGCCGGATACGCAGTATTTT. Amino acids: CASSGRAGGPDTQYF. The chain has TRBV2 and TRBJ2-3; 10 bases are a match to TRBD2. The CDR3 consists of 15 residues. The V segment lost 4 bases and the J segment 6 bases; nucleotides outside the gene matches: 7. Germline CDR1 reads SNHLY; CDR2 reads FYNNEI. The full variable domain, rest sourced from reference TRBV2 and TRBJ2-3, is EPEVTQTPSHQVTQMGQEVILRCVPISNHLYFYWYRQILGQKVEFLVSFYNNEISEKSEIFDDQFSVERPDGSNFTLKIRSTKLEDSAMYFCASSGRAGGPDTQYFGPGTRLTVL.

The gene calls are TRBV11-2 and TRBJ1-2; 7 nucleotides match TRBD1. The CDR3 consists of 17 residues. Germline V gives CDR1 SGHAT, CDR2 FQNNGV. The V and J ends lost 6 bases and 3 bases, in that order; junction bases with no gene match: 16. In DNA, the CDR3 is TGTGCCAGCAGGTTCCCAGGGGGGAAACGGGAAGACTATGGCTACACCTTC. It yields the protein CASRFPGGKREDYGYTF.

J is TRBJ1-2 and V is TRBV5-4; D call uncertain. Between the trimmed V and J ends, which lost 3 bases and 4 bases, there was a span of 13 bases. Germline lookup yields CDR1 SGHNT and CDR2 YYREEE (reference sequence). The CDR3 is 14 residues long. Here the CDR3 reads CASSWGRQSYGYTF. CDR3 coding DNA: TGTGCCAGCAGCTGGGGAAGGCAGAGCTATGGCTACACCTTC. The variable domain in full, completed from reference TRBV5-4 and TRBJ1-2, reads ETGVTQSPTHLIKTRGQQVTLRCSSQSGHNTVSWYQQALGQGPQFIFQYYREEENGRGNFPPRFSGLQFPNYSSELNVNALELDDSALYLCASSWGRQSYGYTFGSGTRLTVV.

The CDR3 reads CASSLSAGGYTEAFF. DNA for the CDR3: TGTGCCAGCAGTTTATCGGCAGGGGGGTACACTGAAGCTTTCTTT. The rearrangement links TRBV27 to TRBJ1-1; 7 bases map to TRBD1. The CDR3 runs 15 residues. Germline values: CDR1 MNHEY, CDR2 SMNVEV (reference sequence). J lost 3 bases, V lost 0 bases, and 4 bases had no gene match.

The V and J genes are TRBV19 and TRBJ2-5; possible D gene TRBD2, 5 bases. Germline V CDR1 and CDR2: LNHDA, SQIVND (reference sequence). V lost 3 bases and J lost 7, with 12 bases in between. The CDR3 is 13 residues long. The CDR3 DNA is TGTGCCAGTAGTATCGGAGGTACCGGGACCCAGTACTTC. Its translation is CASSIGGTGTQYF. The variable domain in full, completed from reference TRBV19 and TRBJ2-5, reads DGGITQSPKYLFRKEGQNVTLSCEQNLNHDAMYWYRQDPGQGLRLIYYSQIVNDFQKGDIAEGYSVSREKKESFPLTVTSAQKNPTAFYLCASSIGGTGTQYFGPGTRLLVL.

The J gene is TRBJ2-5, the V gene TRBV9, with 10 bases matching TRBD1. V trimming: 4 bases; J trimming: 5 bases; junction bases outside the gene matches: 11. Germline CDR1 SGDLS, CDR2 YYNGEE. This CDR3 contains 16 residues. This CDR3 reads CASSPGQGSETETQYF. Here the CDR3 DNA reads TGTGCCAGCAGCCCGGGACAGGGGTCAGAGACGGAGACCCAGTACTTC.

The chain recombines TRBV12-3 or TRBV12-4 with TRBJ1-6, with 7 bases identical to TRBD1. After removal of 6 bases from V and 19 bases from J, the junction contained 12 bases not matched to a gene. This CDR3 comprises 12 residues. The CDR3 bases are TGTGCCAGCAGCCTGGGTGGGGACAGACGTCACTTT. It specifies CASSLGGDRRHF.

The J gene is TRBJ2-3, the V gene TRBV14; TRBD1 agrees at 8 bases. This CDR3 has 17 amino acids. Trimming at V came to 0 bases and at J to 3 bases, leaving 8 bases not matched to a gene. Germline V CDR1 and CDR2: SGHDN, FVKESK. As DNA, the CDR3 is TGTGCCAGCAGCCAAGATCGGTGGAGGACAGGGACAGATACGCAGTATTTT. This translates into CASSQDRWRTGTDTQYF.

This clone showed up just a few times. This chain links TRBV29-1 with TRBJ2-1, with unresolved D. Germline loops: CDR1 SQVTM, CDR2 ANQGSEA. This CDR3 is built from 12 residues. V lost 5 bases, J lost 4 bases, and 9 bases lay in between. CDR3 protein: CSVSNSYNEQFF. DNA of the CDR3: TGCAGCGTTTCTAACAGTTACAATGAGCAGTTCTTC.

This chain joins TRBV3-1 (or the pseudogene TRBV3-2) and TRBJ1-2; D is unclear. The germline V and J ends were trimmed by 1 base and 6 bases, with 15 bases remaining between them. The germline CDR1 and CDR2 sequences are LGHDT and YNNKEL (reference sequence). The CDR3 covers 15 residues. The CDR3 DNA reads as TGTGCCAGCAGCCAAGGCCCCGTGGGGTTCGATGGCTACACCTTC. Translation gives CASSQGPVGFDGYTF.

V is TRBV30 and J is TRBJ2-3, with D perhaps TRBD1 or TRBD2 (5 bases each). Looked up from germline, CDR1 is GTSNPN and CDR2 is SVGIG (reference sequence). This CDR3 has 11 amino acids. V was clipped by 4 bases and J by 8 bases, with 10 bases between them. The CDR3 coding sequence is TGTGCCTGGAATAATGGGGGTACGCAGTATTTT. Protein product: CAWNNGGTQYF.

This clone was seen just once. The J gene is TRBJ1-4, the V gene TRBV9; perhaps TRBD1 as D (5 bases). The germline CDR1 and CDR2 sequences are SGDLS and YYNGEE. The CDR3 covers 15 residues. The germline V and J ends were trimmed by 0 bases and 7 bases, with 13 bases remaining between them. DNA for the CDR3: TGTGCCAGCAGCGTAGCTACGGGGCAGGGTGAAAAACTGTTTTTT. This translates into CASSVATGQGEKLFF.

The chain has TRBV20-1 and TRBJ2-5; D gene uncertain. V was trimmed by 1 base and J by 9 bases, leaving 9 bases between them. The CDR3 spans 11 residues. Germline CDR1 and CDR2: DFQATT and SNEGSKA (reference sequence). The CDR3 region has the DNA TGCAGTGCTAGAGGGCAGCAGGCCCAGTACTTC. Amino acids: CSARGQQAQYF.

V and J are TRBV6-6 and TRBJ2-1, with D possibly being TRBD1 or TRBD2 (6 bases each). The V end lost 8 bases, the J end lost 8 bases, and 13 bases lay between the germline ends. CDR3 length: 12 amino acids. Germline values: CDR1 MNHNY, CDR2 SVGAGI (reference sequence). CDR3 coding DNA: TGTGCCAGCGGGGGGCGTACATATGAGCAGTTCTTC. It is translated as CASGGRTYEQFF.

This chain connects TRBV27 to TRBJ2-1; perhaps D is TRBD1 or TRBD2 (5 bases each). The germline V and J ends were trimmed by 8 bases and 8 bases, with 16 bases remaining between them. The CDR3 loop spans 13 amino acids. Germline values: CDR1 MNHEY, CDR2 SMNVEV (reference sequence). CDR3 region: CASLGLRGDEQFF. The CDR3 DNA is TGTGCCAGCTTGGGGTTGAGGGGCGATGAGCAGTTCTTC.

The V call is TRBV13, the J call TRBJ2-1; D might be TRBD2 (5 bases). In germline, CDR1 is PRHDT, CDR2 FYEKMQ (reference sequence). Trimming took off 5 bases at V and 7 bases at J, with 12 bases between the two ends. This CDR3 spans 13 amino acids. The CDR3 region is CASSLRTGNEQFF. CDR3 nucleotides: TGTGCCAGCAGCCTCAGGACTGGGAATGAGCAGTTCTTC.

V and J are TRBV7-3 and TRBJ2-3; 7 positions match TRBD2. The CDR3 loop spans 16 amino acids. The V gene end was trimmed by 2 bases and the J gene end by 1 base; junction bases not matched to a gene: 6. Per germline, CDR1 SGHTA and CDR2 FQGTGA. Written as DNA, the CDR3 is TGTGCCAGCAGCTTAGCGACTAGCCCACGCACAGATACGCAGTATTTT. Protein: CASSLATSPRTDTQYF.

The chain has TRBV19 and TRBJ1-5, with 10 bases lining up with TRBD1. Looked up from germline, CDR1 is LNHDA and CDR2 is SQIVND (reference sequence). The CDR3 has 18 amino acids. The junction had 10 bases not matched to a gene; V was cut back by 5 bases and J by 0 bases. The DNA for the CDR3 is TGTGCCAGTAGTCACATGACAGGGGGCTCCCATAGCAATCAGCCCCAGCATTTT. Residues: CASSHMTGGSHSNQPQHF.

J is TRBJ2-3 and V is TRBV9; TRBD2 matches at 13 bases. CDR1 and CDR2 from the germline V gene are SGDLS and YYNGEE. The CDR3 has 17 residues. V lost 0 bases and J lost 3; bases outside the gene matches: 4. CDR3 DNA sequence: TGTGCCAGCAGCGTAGCGGAGGGACTAGCGGGGACAGATACGCAGTATTTT. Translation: CASSVAEGLAGTDTQYF. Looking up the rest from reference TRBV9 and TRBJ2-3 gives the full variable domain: DSGVTQTPKHLITATGQRVTLRCSPRSGDLSVYWYQQSLDQGLQFLIQYYNGEERAKGNILERFSAQQFPDLHSELNLSSLELGDSALYFCASSVAEGLAGTDTQYFGPGTRLTVL.